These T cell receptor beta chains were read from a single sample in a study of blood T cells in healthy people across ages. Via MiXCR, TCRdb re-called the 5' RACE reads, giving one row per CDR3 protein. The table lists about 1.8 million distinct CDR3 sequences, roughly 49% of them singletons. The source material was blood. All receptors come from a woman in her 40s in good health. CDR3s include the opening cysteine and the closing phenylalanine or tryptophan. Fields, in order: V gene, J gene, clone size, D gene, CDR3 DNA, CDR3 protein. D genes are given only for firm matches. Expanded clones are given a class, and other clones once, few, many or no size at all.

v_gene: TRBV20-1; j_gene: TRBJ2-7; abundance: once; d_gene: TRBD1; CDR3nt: TGCAGTGCTAGCAGGGGGCGCAACTACGAGCAGTACTTC; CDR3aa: CSASRGRNYEQYF
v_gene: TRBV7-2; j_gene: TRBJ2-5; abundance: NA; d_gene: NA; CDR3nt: TGTGCCAGCAGCTTAGCCGGGGGACAATTGCCTGAGACCCAGTACTTC; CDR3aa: CASSLAGGQLPETQYF
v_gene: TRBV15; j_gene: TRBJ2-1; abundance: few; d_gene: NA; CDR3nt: TGTGCCACCACAGGGAGGGGGGTTTACAATGAGCAGTTCTTC; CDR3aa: CATTGRGVYNEQFF
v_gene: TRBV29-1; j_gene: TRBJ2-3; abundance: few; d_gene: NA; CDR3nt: TGCAGCGTTGATCTCGGCAGCCGCACAGATACGCAGTATTTT; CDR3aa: CSVDLGSRTDTQYF
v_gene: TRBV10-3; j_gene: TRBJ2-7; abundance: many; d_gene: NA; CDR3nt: TGTGCCATCAGTGAGTCGAGCGCGGCTGAGCAGTACTTC; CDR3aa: CAISESSAAEQYF
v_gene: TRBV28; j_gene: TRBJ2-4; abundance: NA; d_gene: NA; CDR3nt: TGTGCCAGCAGTTTACCCGGGACTCTAGCCAAAAACATTCAGTACTTC; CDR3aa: CASSLPGTLAKNIQYF
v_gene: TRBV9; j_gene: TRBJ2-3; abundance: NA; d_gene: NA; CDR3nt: TGTGCCAGCAGCGGGGAGGTTCCAGATACGCAGTATTTT; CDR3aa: CASSGEVPDTQYF
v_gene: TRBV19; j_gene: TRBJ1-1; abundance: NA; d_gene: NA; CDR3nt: TGTGCCAGTAGTGTCCCCGGAGACATGAACACTGAAGCTTTCTTT; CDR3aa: CASSVPGDMNTEAFF
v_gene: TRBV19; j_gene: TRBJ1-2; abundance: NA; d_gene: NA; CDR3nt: TGTGCCAGTTGGGGCAGGCTCTATGGCTACACCTTC; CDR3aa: CASWGRLYGYTF
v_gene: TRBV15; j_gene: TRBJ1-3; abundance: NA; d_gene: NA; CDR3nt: TGTGCCACCAGCAGAGGTTCCGGCAGAAACTCTGGAAACACCATATATTTT; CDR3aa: CATSRGSGRNSGNTIYF
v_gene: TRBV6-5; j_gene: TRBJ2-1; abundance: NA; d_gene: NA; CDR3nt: TGTGCCAGCAGTTACTCGAGGAAGGTCGGAAACGGCCCCCAGTTCTTC; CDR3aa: CASSYSRKVGNGPQFF
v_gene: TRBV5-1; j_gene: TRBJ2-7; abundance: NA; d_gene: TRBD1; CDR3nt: TGCGCCAGCAGCTGGGACAGGGGGTGGTACGAGCAGTACTTC; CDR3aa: CASSWDRGWYEQYF
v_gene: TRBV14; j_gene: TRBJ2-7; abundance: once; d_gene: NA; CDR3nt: TGTGCCAGCAGCCATCTAGAGTCCTCCTACGAGCAGTACTTC; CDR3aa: CASSHLESSYEQYF
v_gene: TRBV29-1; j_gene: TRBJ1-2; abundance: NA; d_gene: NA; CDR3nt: TGCAGCGTTGAAATTGTCCAGGATAACTATGGCTACACCTTC; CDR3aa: CSVEIVQDNYGYTF
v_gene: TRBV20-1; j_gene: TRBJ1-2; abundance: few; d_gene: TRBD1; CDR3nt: TGCAGTGCTAGAGGGACAGGGGGCCATGGCTACACCTTC; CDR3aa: CSARGTGGHGYTF
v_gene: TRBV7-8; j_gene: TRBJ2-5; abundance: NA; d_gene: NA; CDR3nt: TGTGCCAGCAGCTTATACGGGCCGACTGGAGGGGAGACCCAGTACTTC; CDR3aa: CASSLYGPTGGETQYF
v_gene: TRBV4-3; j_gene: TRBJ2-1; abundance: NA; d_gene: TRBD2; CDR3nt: TGCGCCAGCAGCCAAGGAGGCCTAGCGGGAGATCCTTACCGGGATGAGCAGTTCTTC; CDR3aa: CASSQGGLAGDPYRDEQFF
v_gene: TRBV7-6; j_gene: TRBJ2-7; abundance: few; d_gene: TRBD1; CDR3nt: TGTGCCAGCAGCTTGAGACAGGGGCCTCCATCCTACGAGCAGTACTTC; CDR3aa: CASSLRQGPPSYEQYF
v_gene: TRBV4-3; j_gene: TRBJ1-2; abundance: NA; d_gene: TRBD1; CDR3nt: TGCGCCAGCAGCCTAGCCCTTCAGGGGGTTAACTATGGCTACACCTTC; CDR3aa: CASSLALQGVNYGYTF
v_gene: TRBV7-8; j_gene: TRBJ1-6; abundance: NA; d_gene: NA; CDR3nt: TGTGCCAGCAGCTTAGGGGGGTTCGGGTCACCCCTCCACTTT; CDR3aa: CASSLGGFGSPLHF
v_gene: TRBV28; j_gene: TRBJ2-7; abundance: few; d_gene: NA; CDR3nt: TGTGCCAGCTTTGGGGCCCCACCACCTTACGAGCAGTACTTC; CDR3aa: CASFGAPPPYEQYF
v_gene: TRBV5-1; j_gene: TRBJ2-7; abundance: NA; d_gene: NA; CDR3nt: TGCGCCAGCAGCTTGGTTCCGGCAGGAGACTACGAGCAGTACTTC; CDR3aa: CASSLVPAGDYEQYF
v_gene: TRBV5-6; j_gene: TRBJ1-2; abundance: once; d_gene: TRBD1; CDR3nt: TGTGCCAGCAGCTCAGGGACAGGGGTATCGTCCCTCTACACCTTC; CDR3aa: CASSSGTGVSSLYTF
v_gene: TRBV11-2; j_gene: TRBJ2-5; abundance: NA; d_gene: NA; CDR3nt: TGTGCCAGCAGCGGGGAGTTACAAGAGACCCAGTACTTC; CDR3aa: CASSGELQETQYF
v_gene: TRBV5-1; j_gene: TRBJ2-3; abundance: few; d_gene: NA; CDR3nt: TGCGCCAGCAGCTTCCAGAGTGATAGCACAGATACGCAGTATTTT; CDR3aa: CASSFQSDSTDTQYF
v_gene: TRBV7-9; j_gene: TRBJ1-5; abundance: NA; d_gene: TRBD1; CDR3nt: TGTGCCAGCAGCTTAGTAACCGGGACAGCGCATGACCAGCCCCAGCATTTT; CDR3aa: CASSLVTGTAHDQPQHF
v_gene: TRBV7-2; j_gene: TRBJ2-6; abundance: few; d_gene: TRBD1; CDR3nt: TGTGCCAGCAGCTTACCCCGGGACAGGGGTACCTCTGGGGCCAACGTCCTGACTTTC; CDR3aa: CASSLPRDRGTSGANVLTF
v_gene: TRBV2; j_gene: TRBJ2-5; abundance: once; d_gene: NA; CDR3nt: TGTGCCAGGGGATTACTAGACCAAGAGACCCAGTACTTC; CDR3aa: CARGLLDQETQYF
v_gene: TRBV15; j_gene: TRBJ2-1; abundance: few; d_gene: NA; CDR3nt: TGTGCCACCAGCAGAGATGCCGGGGTATACTACAATGAGCAGTTCTTC; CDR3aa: CATSRDAGVYYNEQFF
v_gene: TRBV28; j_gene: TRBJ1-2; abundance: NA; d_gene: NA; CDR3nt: TGTGCCAGCAGAAGTCTAGAGACCAGCTACACCTTC; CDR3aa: CASRSLETSYTF
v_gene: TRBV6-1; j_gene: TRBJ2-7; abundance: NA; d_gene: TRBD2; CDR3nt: TGTGCCAGCAGTGAAGGACTAGCGAGGAGCTCCTACGAGCAGTACTTC; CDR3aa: CASSEGLARSSYEQYF
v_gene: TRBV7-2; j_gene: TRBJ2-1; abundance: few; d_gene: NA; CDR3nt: TGTGCCAGCAGCTTAGTAGAACGGAACAATGAGCAGTTCTTC; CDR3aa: CASSLVERNNEQFF
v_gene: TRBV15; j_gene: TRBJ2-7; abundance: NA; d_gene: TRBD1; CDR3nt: TGTGCCACCAGCAGAGATCGCCCGGGACAGGGAGCTAGGGTGCAGTACTTC; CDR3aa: CATSRDRPGQGARVQYF
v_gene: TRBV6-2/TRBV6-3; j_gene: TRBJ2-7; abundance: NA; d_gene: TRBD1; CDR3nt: TGTGCCAGCAGACTAGGGGGCAGGTACGAGCAGTACTTC; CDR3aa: CASRLGGRYEQYF
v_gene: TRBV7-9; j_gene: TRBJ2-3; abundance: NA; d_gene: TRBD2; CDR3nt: TGTGCCAGCAGCTATCTAGCGGGGGGGCTAACCCCAGATACGCAGTATTTT; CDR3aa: CASSYLAGGLTPDTQYF
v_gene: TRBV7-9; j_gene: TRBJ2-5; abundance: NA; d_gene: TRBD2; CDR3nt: TGTGCCAGCAACTCCCCACTAGCGGCGCACGGGGCCCAGTACTTC; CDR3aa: CASNSPLAAHGAQYF